A selection of T cell receptor beta chains follows, all from one sample in a study of cytomegalovirus exposure and HLA in healthy donors. The repertoire was sequenced with immunoSEQ multiplex PCR; TCRdb's copy has only in-frame clones and lacks some. This table holds under 200,000 clones, 80% to 90% found once. Input material: PBMCs. The receptors originated from a woman between 50 and 59 years old in good health and CMV-seronegative. The conserved cysteine and the conserved F or W are not part of the CDR3 here. The D gene is left open where the match is weak.

v_call	j_call	d_call	cdr3_aa
TRBV7-2	TRBJ2-7	NA	ASSLGGGLGEQY
TRBV11-2	TRBJ2-5	TRBD1	ASSLEGGGTQY
TRBV7-2	TRBJ2-1	TRBD2	ASRSGTSEQF
TRBV5-1	TRBJ2-1	NA	ASSPRIGRVDEQF
TRBV5-1	TRBJ2-5	NA	ASSEMSSQETQY
TRBV4-2	TRBJ2-6	TRBD1	ASSQGTGSSGANVLT
TRBV5-1	TRBJ1-1	TRBD1	ASSLGGGQGNTEAF
TRBV28	TRBJ2-1	NA	ASSETGRARDEQF
TRBV5-1	NA	TRBD2	ASSLTGGSSGEQY
TRBV9	TRBJ1-4	NA	ASSVGSGDGKLF
TRBV2	TRBJ2-7	NA	ASSRIGEQY
TRBV6-5	TRBJ1-2	TRBD1	ASRRGAGGGYT
TRBV5-1	TRBJ2-1	TRBD2	ASSLEGGVTNEQF
TRBV19	TRBJ1-1	NA	ASSYSTSEAF
TRBV7-2	TRBJ1-4	NA	ASSLRGTTNEKLF
TRBV2	TRBJ1-4	NA	ASSLLTGATNEKLF
TRBV28	TRBJ1-5	NA	ASSSGNQPQH
TRBV7-2	TRBJ2-1	NA	ASSFGGKNNEQF
TRBV28	TRBJ2-1	TRBD1	ASGGRQGAFNEQF
TRBV10-3	TRBJ2-1	TRBD2	AILATSGSAYNEQF
TRBV28	TRBJ1-2	NA	ASSELQGGKNYGYT
TRBV2	TRBJ2-1	TRBD1	ASRNQGAVFLHNEQF
TRBV6-5	TRBJ2-3	TRBD1	ASSYSGTGRTDTQY
TRBV7-8	TRBJ1-3	TRBD1	ASSGDRAGNTIY
TRBV29-1	TRBJ1-1	NA	SAGGGTEAF
TRBV7-2	TRBJ1-5	TRBD1	ASSPPTGGQPQH
TRBV19	TRBJ1-1	NA	ASSAQTDNTEAF
TRBV13	TRBJ1-1	NA	ASGPGANTEAF
TRBV4-2	TRBJ2-7	TRBD2	ASSQGGTSPEQY
TRBV7-2	TRBJ1-1	TRBD1	ASSLHQGVTEAF
TRBV7-6	TRBJ2-7	NA	ASSLDRAYEQY
TRBV7-8	TRBJ1-5	NA	ASSQGLPLEQPQH
TRBV6-5	TRBJ2-3	TRBD2	TTQRGSTDTQY
TRBV7-3	TRBJ1-2	NA	ASSSGLFYGYT
TRBV9	TRBJ2-2	TRBD2	ASSASFSGTVTGELF
TRBV6-5	TRBJ2-7	TRBD2	ASSYREGPYEQY
TRBV19	TRBJ2-5	TRBD2	ASSTSGGQAQY